Shown below are 6 T cell receptor beta chains from a single sample sequenced in a study of blood T cell repertoires in COVID-19. Repertoires were generated with immunoSEQ multiplex PCR, while TCRdb's copy carries only in-frame clones and drops some. The data contain about 320,000 clones, roughly 88% of them singletons. Sequencing was performed on peripheral blood. All receptors come from a woman aged 25 to 39 with COVID-19, enrolled during active disease.

The chain recombines TRBV5-1 with TRBJ1-1; TRBD1 aligns across 7 bases. Germline CDR1 is SGHRS and CDR2 is YFSETQ. The CDR3 spans 13 residues. V was pared by 7 bases and J by 4 bases, with 7 bases of the junction left unmatched. The DNA of the CDR3 is TGCGCCAGCTCCCCCAGGGGGGCCACTGAAGCTTTCTTT. This translates into CASSPRGATEAFF.

This chain links TRBV3-1 (or the pseudogene TRBV3-2) with TRBJ2-1, with 7 bases lining up with TRBD2. V trimming: 0 bases; J trimming: 1 base; junction bases outside the gene matches: 6. The CDR3 has 17 amino acids. Germline values: CDR1 LGHDT, CDR2 YNNKEL (reference sequence). The CDR3 sequence: CASSQDLLAGSYNEQFF. The CDR3 bases are TGTGCCAGCAGCCAAGATCTCTTAGCGGGTTCCTACAATGAGCAGTTCTTC.

For this clone: This specimen includes other DNA sequences encoding the same CDR3. The V call is TRBV6-5, the J call TRBJ1-5; D perhaps matches TRBD1 (5 bases). Trimming stripped 6 bases from V and 4 bases from J, with 16 bases between. Germline CDR1 reads MNHEY; CDR2 reads SVGAGI. The CDR3 spans 15 residues. The CDR3 sequence: CASSRTGGSNQPQHF. The CDR3 DNA is TGTGCCAGCAGCCGGACGGGGGGGTCGAATCAGCCCCAGCATTTT.

The chain carries TRBV24-1 and TRBJ2-5; 15 positions agree with TRBD2. The V gene's germline CDR1 is KGHDR and CDR2 SFDVKD. The trim removed 4 bases at V and 2 bases at J, leaving 7 bases unmatched. The CDR3 consists of 18 residues. CDR3 nucleotides: TGTGCCACCAGTGACCCCGGGACTAGCGGGGGGTGGCAAGAGACCCAGTACTTC. Translated, it gives CATSDPGTSGGWQETQYF.

The chain has TRBV7-9 and TRBJ2-2; 9 nucleotides align to TRBD2. In germline, CDR1 is SEHNR, CDR2 FQNEAQ (reference sequence). Unmatched junction bases numbered 14, after V lost 7 bases and J lost 2 bases. The CDR3 is 18 amino acids. The CDR3 DNA reads TGTGCCAGCATCGATACCCTGGCTAGCGGGGCAAACACCGGGGAGCTGTTTTTT. As protein: CASIDTLASGANTGELFF.

This clone was recorded a few times. The chain is built from TRBV5-5 and TRBJ1-2; D is uncertain. V lost 4 bases, J lost 4 bases, and 20 bases lay in between. Germline V CDR1 and CDR2: SGHKS, YYEKEE (reference sequence). The CDR3 totals 16 residues. The CDR3 protein is CASSADPREIGYGYTF. The CDR3 nucleotides are TGTGCCAGCAGCGCTGATCCACGGGAGATAGGCTATGGCTACACCTTC.